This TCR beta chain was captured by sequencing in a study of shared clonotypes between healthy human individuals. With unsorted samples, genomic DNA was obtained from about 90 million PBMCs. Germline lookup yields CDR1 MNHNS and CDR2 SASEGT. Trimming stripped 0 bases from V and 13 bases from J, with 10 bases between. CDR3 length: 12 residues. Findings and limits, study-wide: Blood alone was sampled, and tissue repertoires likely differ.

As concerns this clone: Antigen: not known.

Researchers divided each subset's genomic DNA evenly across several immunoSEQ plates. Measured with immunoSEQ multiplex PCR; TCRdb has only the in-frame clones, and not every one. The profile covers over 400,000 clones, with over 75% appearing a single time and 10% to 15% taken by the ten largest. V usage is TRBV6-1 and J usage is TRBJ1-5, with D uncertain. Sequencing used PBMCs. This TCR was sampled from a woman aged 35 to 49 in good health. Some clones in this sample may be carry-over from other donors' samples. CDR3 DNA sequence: TGTGCCAGCAGTGAAGCCTGGGCCCTACAGCATTTT. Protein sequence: CASSEAWALQHF.